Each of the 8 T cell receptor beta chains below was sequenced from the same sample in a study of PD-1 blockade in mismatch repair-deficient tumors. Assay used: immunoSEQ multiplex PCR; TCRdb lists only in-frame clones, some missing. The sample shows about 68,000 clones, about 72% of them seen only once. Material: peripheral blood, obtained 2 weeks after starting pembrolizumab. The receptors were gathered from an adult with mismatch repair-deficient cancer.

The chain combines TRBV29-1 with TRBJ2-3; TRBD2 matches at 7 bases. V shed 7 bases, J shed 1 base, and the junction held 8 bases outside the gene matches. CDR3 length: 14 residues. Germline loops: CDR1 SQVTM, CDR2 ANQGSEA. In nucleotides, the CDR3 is TGCAGCGGGGGCGGGGGAACTGGCACAGATACGCAGTATTTT. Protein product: CSGGGGTGTDTQYF.

The CDR3 region is CASSVVEDTSTDTQYF. In DNA form, the CDR3 reads TGTGCCAGCAGCGTAGTAGAGGATACTAGCACAGATACGCAGTATTTT. The gene calls are TRBV9 and TRBJ2-3; D ambiguous. Trimming cost V 0 bases and J 0 bases, with 11 bases left between them. This CDR3 comprises 16 residues. CDR1 is SGDLS and CDR2 is YYNGEE in the germline V gene. The complete variable domain, with remaining parts taken from reference TRBV9 and TRBJ2-3, reads DSGVTQTPKHLITATGQRVTLRCSPRSGDLSVYWYQQSLDQGLQFLIQYYNGEERAKGNILERFSAQQFPDLHSELNLSSLELGDSALYFCASSVVEDTSTDTQYFGPGTRLTVL.

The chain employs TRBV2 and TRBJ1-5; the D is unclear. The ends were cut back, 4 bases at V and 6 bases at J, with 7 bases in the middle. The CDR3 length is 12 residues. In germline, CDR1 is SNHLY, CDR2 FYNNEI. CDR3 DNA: TGTGCCAGCAGTGCGTGGGGTCAGCCCCAGCATTTT. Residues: CASSAWGQPQHF. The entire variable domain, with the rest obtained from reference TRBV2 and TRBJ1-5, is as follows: EPEVTQTPSHQVTQMGQEVILRCVPISNHLYFYWYRQILGQKVEFLVSFYNNEISEKSEIFDDQFSVERPDGSNFTLKIRSTKLEDSAMYFCASSAWGQPQHFGDGTRLSIL.

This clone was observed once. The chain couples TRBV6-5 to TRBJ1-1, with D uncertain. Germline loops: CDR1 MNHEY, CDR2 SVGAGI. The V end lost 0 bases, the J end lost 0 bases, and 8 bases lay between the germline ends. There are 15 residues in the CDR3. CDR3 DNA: TGTGCCAGCAGTTACTCGCTGTCTGTGAACACTGAAGCTTTCTTT. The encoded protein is CASSYSLSVNTEAFF.

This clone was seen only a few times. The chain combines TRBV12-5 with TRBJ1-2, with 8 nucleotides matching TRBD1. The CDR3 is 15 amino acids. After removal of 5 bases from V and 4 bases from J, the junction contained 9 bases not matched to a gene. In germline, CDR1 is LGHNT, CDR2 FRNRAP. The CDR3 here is CASGPSRGQGYGYTF. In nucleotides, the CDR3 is TGTGCTAGTGGTCCCTCCAGGGGGCAGGGCTATGGCTACACCTTC.

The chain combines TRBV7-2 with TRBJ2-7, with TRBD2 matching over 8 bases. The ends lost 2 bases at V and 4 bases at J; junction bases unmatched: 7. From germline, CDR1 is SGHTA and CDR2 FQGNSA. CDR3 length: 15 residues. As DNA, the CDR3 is TGTGCCAGCAGCTTAATCTTAGCGGGAAGGTACGAGCAGTACTTC. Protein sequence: CASSLILAGRYEQYF.

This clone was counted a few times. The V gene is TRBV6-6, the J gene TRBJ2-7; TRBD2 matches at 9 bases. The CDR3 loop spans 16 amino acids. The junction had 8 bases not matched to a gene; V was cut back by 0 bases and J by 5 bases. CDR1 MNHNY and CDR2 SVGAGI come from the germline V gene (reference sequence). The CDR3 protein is CASSYSGLAGFDEQYF. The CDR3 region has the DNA TGTGCCAGCAGTTACTCGGGCCTAGCGGGGTTCGACGAGCAGTACTTC.

CDR3 amino acids: CASSLWQQNTEAFF. DNA for the CDR3: TGTGCCAGCAGTTTATGGCAGCAAAACACTGAAGCTTTCTTT. The chain recombines TRBV27 with TRBJ1-1; D gene unclear. The CDR3 loop spans 14 amino acids. V lost 1 base and J 2 bases, leaving 8 bases between the germline ends. Germline V CDR1 and CDR2: MNHEY, SMNVEV (reference sequence).